These 19 T cell receptor beta chains came from one sample sequenced in a study of shared clonotypes between healthy human individuals. This table comes from immunoSEQ multiplex PCR, and its TCRdb copy is limited to in-frame clones, with some not included. The sample has about 520,000 clones; about 96% are singletons. The material sequenced was naive CD4+ T cells sorted from blood. Specified subset: CD45RA+ positively selected. These receptors came from a woman under 40 in good health.

The chain has TRBV29-1 and TRBJ1-1; tentatively, D is TRBD1 (5 bases). Looked up from germline, CDR1 is SQVTM and CDR2 is ANQGSEA. Trimming pared 1 base from V and 4 bases from J, leaving 16 bases between. CDR3 length equals 15 residues. The CDR3 nucleotides are TGCAGCGTTGAAGGTCGGGGGAGGGCCCCCACTGAAGCTTTCTTT. Protein: CSVEGRGRAPTEAFF.

The rearrangement links TRBV11-3 to TRBJ2-3, with 8 bases aligning to TRBD2. V shed 3 bases, J shed 2 bases, and the junction held 4 bases outside the gene matches. This CDR3 contains 15 residues. Germline V gene data show CDR1 as SGHNT and CDR2 as YENEEA. In DNA form, the CDR3 reads TGTGCCAGCAGCTTCCGTAGCGGGGACACAGATACGCAGTATTTT. Residues: CASSFRSGDTDTQYF.

V and J are TRBV28 and TRBJ2-5, with 7 bases identical to TRBD1. Germline V gives CDR1 MDHEN, CDR2 SYDVKM. The CDR3 contains 15 residues. The junction had 6 bases not matched to a gene; V was cut back by 4 bases and J by 1 base. The CDR3 here is CASSSQTGAQETQYF. The CDR3 DNA reads as TGTGCCAGCAGTTCACAAACAGGGGCCCAAGAGACCCAGTACTTC. The full variable domain, in which reference TRBV28 and TRBJ2-5 provide the parts outside the CDR3, is DVKVTQSSRYLVKRTGEKVFLECVQDMDHENMFWYRQDPGLGLRLIYFSYDVKMKEKGDIPEGYSVSREKKERFSLILESASTNQTSMYLCASSSQTGAQETQYFGPGTRLLVL.

CDR3 region: CASSPLRDSTSEQYF. CDR3 nucleotide sequence: TGTGCCAGCTCACCACTCCGGGACAGTACGTCCGAGCAGTACTTC. The gene calls are TRBV18 and TRBJ2-5; the match to TRBD1 covers 7 bases. TRBJ2-7 explains the end of the DNA better; the J call may be wrong. The CDR3 loop spans 15 amino acids. Germline V gene lookup returns CDR1 KGHSH and CDR2 LQKENI.

The chain couples TRBV10-1 to TRBJ2-5, with D unresolved. In germline, CDR1 is WNHNN, CDR2 SYGVQD (reference sequence). This CDR3 comprises 15 residues. Between the trimmed V and J ends, which lost 6 bases and 5 bases, there was a span of 19 bases. The chain's CDR3 is CASSEHSSVAETQYF. CDR3 DNA sequence: TGCGCCAGCAGCGAACATAGTTCGGTAGCCGAGACCCAGTACTTC.

This chain links TRBV6-1 with TRBJ2-3; D not resolved. This CDR3 has 13 amino acids. Trimming cost V 10 bases and J 5 bases, with 16 bases left between them. Per germline, CDR1 MNHNS and CDR2 SASEGT. The DNA of the CDR3 is TGTGCCACGAGGAGAGAAACCCGAGATACGCAGTATTTT. It is translated as CATRRETRDTQYF.

The chain joins TRBV7-9 to TRBJ2-5, with TRBD2 as a possible D gene (5 bases). The assigned J gene may be wrong: the sequence end matches TRBJ2-7 better. The CDR3 is 14 amino acids. Germline assignment: CDR1 SEHNR and CDR2 FQNEAQ (reference sequence). CDR3 sequence reads: CASSLDGSSYEQYF. CDR3 DNA: TGTGCCAGCAGCTTAGATGGGAGCTCCTACGAGCAGTACTTC.

The rearrangement links TRBV5-4 to TRBJ2-7, with D perhaps given as TRBD1 or TRBD2 (5 bases each). V was cut by 2 bases and J by 1 base, with 13 bases left in between. Germline-derived CDR1 and CDR2 are SGHNT and YYREEE (reference sequence). The CDR3 totals 15 residues. The CDR3 DNA reads as TGTGCCAGCAGCTTTGGGGGATACACTTCCTACGAGCAGTACTTC. Translated, it gives CASSFGGYTSYEQYF.

The chain recombines TRBV28 with TRBJ1-2; D remains unclear. The CDR3 is 13 amino acids. Per the germline V gene, CDR1 is MDHEN and CDR2 is SYDVKM. The CDR3 spells CAIPNPSNYGYTF. The CDR3 coding sequence is TGTGCGATACCAAATCCCTCTAACTATGGCTACACCTTC.

V usage is TRBV7-2 and J usage is TRBJ2-1; TRBD1 matches 7 bases. V gave up 3 bases and J gave up 2 bases; unmatched junction bases: 7. Germline V gives CDR1 SGHTA, CDR2 FQGNSA. This CDR3 region has 16 residues. In DNA, the CDR3 is TGTGCCAGCAGCTTCCAGACAGGGCGCGCCTACAATGAGCAGTTCTTC. Translation gives CASSFQTGRAYNEQFF.

The chain combines TRBV10-2 with TRBJ2-1, with D unclear. Germline values: CDR1 WSHSY, CDR2 SAAADI. Trimming stripped 5 bases from V and 5 bases from J, with 10 bases between. CDR3 size: 13 residues. This chain's CDR3 is CASSKQAHNEQFF. For the CDR3, the DNA is TGCGCCAGCAGTAAGCAGGCCCACAATGAGCAGTTCTTC.

The chain recombines TRBV9 with TRBJ2-1; tentative D call: TRBD1 (6 bases). CDR3 length: 13 residues. V was trimmed by 4 bases and J by 9 bases, leaving 14 bases between them. The germline CDR1 and CDR2 sequences are SGDLS and YYNGEE. In nucleotides, the CDR3 is TGTGCCAGCAGCCTTAACAGGGATCCTGAGCAGTTCTTC. This gives the protein CASSLNRDPEQFF.

This chain links TRBV2 with TRBJ2-3; weak D call: TRBD2 (6 bases). Trimming stripped 4 bases from V and 3 bases from J, with 11 bases between. Germline CDR1 is SNHLY and CDR2 is FYNNEI. This CDR3 contains 14 residues. The CDR3 sequence: CASSAGVGTDTQYF. DNA for the CDR3: TGTGCCAGCAGTGCGGGAGTGGGTACAGATACGCAGTATTTT.

The chain has TRBV2 and TRBJ2-1, with D possibly TRBD2 on 5 matching bases. Trimming took off 7 bases at V and 8 bases at J, with 15 bases between the two ends. The germline gives CDR1 SNHLY, CDR2 FYNNEI. This CDR3 region has 13 residues. DNA for the CDR3: TGTGCCAGCACCAGCGGCCCCTGGGATGAGCAGTTCTTC. It codes for CASTSGPWDEQFF.

With regard to this clone: The germline gene is not matched at one end of the junction; a read error may be the cause. The chain joins TRBV7-8 to TRBJ1-3; the D is unclear. Germline values: CDR1 SGHVS, CDR2 FQNEAQ. The CDR3 extends over 20 amino acids. CDR3 DNA: TGTGCCAGCAGCTTAGATGGTCTACAGTTGAGTGGCTGGGCTGGGAACACCATATATTTT. It is translated as CASSLDGLQLSGWAGNTIYF.

The chain carries TRBV7-6 and TRBJ1-2, with a weak D call TRBD1 (5 bases). Trimming took off 1 base at V and 2 bases at J, with 11 bases between the two ends. CDR3 size: 15 residues. Germline loops: CDR1 SGHVS, CDR2 FNYEAQ. The CDR3 sequence is CASSLESGQNYGYTF. DNA for the CDR3: TGTGCCAGCAGCTTAGAGAGTGGACAAAACTATGGCTACACCTTC.

This chain connects TRBV15 to TRBJ1-3; D is unresolved. V lost 1 base to trimming and J lost 3 bases, with 16 bases between them. Germline lookup yields CDR1 LNHNV and CDR2 YYDKDF (reference sequence). This CDR3 has 17 residues. The CDR3 loop reads CATSRAEEVLGGNTIYF. The CDR3 DNA reads as TGTGCCACCAGCAGAGCTGAGGAGGTTTTGGGTGGAAACACCATATATTTT. The variable domain in full, with the rest retrieved from reference TRBV15 and TRBJ1-3, is DAMVIQNPRYQVTQFGKPVTLSCSQTLNHNVMYWYQQKSSQAPKLLFHYYDKDFNNEADTPDNFQSRRPNTSFCFLDIRSPGLGDTAMYLCATSRAEEVLGGNTIYFGEGSWLTVV.

This rearrangement joins TRBV28 to TRBJ1-4; D unresolved. The germline V gene encodes CDR1 MDHEN and CDR2 SYDVKM. This CDR3 comprises 15 residues. V dropped 5 bases and J dropped 0 bases, with 10 bases sitting between them. The CDR3 DNA reads as TGTGCCAGCAGTGAGTTAAAGACAACTAATGAAAAACTGTTTTTT. It specifies CASSELKTTNEKLFF.

The chain employs TRBV28 and TRBJ2-5, with TRBD2 identical over 11 bases. The last part of the DNA fits TRBJ2-7 better; the J call may be wrong. From germline, CDR1 is MDHEN and CDR2 SYDVKM. CDR3 length: 14 amino acids. The CDR3 here is CASRRLAGINEQYF. The DNA of the CDR3 is TGTGCCAGCAGGAGACTAGCGGGAATCAACGAGCAGTACTTC.